This T cell receptor beta chain comes out of a study of shared clonotypes between healthy human individuals. On the study more broadly: Every donor yielded three CD4 naive, three CD4 memory, two CD8 naive and one CD8 memory plate.

Study observations and caveats: It was only blood that was sampled, and tissue repertoires likely differ.

This CDR3 contains 13 residues. Germline V CDR1 and CDR2: GTSNPN, SVGIG (reference sequence). V was clipped by 4 bases and J by 3 bases, with 12 bases between them. It was across several immunoSEQ plates that each subset's genomic DNA was evenly split. Replicate PCRs run on sorted subsets employed approximately 0.2 ug DNA, some 33,000 T cell genomes. Method: immunoSEQ multiplex PCR; TCRdb's copy keeps in-frame clones and lacks some. The sample lists 850,000 to 1,200,000 clones, roughly 70% occurring once. With respect to this clone: Its specificity is not known.

This clonotype was obtained from a man younger than 35 in good health. This chain uses TRBV30 with TRBJ1-1, with no clear D. Sequenced sample: memory CD4+ T cells sorted from blood. The subset was: CD45RA-negative fraction. CDR3 amino acids: CAWNPSGDTEAFF. The DNA for the CDR3 is TGTGCCTGGAATCCCTCCGGGGACACTGAAGCTTTCTTT.